The sequence of this TCR beta chain was determined in a study of cytomegalovirus exposure and HLA in healthy donors. Overall study findings and caveats: Investigators reported 164 TCR beta chains as tied to cytomegalovirus. Reported performance of the classifier showed diagnosis of cytomegalovirus status with high specificity and sensitivity. In a later analysis, TCR beta V- and J-gene trimming was associated with a missense DCLRE1C variant. Rare sequences made up most TCRs, while some public TCRs were found in many donors.

The CDR3 has 15 amino acids. Trimming removed 4 bases from V and 8 bases from J; junction bases left unmatched: 7. Germline CDR1 reads SGHRS; CDR2 reads YFSETQ. The PCR used 60 Vbeta and 13 Jbeta primers. Assay used: immunoSEQ multiplex PCR; TCRdb lists only in-frame clones, some missing. The sample includes under 80,000 clones, over 60% of them seen just once. The sample holds a few counts of this clone. Antigen unknown. Sequencing used PBMCs. This rearrangement joins TRBV5-1 to TRBJ2-1, with 12 bases lining up with TRBD2. The TCR was taken from a woman in her thirties in good health and CMV-seronegative. CDR3 residues: CASSGGTSGYDEQFF. The CDR3 DNA reads TGCGCCAGCAGCGGTGGGACTAGCGGGTATGATGAGCAGTTCTTC.